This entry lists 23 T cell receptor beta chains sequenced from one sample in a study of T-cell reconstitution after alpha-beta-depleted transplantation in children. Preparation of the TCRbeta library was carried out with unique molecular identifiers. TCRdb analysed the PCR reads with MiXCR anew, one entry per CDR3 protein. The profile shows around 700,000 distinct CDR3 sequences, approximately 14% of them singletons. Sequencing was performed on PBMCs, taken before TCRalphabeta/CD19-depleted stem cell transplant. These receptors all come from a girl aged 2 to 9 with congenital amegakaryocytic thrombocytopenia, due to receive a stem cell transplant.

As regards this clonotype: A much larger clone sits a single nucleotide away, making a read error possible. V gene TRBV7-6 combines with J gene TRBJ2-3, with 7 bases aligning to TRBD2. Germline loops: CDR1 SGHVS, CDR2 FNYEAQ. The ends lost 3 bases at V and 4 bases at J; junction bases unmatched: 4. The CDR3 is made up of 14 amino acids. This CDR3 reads CASSFGLDADTQYF. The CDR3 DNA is TGTGCCAGCAGCTTCGGACTAGACGCAGATACGCAGTATTTT.

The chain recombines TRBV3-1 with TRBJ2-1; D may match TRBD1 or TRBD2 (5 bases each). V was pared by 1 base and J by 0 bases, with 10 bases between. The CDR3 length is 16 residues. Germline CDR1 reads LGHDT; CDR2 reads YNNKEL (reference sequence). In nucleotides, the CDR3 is TGTGCCAGCAGCCAAGTGGGGGATAGCTCCTACAATGAGCAGTTCTTC. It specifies CASSQVGDSSYNEQFF.

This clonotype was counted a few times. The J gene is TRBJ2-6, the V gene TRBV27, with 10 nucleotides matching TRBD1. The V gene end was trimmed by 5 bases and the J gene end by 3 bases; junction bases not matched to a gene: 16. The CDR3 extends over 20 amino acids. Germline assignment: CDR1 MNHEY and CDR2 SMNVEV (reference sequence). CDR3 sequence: CASSPVGTGDMVIGANVLTF. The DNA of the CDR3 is TGTGCCAGCAGTCCAGTCGGGACAGGGGATATGGTTATTGGGGCCAACGTCCTGACTTTC.

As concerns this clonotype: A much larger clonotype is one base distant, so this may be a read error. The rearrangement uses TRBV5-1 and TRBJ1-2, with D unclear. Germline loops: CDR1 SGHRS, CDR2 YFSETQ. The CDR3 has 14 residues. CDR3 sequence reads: CASCLARDDYGYTF. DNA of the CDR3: TGCGCCAGCTGCTTGGCCCGCGACGACTATGGCTACACCTTC.

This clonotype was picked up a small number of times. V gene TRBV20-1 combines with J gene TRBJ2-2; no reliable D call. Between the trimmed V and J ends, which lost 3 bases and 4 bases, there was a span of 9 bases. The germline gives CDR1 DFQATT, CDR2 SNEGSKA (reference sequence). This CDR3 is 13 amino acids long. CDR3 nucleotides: TGCAGTGCTAGTGTTTCCCGCACCGGGGAGCTGTTTTTT. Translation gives CSASVSRTGELFF.

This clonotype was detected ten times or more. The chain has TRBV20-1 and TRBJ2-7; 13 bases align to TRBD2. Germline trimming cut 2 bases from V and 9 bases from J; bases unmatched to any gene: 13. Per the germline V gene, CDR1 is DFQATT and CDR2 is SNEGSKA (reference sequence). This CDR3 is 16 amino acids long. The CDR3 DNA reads TGCAGTGCTAGATCGACTAGCGGGAGGACCTACGATGGGCAGTACTTC. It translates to CSARSTSGRTYDGQYF.

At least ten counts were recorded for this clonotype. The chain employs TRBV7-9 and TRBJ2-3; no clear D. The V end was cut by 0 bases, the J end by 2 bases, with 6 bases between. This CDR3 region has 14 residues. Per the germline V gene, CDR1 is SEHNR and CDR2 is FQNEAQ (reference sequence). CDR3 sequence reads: CASSLASATDTQYF. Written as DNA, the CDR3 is TGTGCCAGCAGCTTAGCCTCAGCCACAGATACGCAGTATTTT.

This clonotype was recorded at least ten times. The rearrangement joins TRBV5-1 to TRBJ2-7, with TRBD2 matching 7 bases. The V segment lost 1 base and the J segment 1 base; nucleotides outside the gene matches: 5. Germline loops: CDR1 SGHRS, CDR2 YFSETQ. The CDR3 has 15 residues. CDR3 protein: CASSLWSSGSYEQYF. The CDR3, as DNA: TGCGCCAGCAGCTTGTGGTCTAGCGGATCCTACGAGCAGTACTTC.

The DNA of the CDR3 is TGTGCCAGCCTGGATACGAACACCGGGGAGCTGTTTTTT. Protein product: CASLDTNTGELFF. The genes are TRBV6-1 and TRBJ2-2; D not certain. This CDR3 spans 13 amino acids. V was shortened by 8 bases and J by 0 bases, with 7 bases between the two germline ends. Per the germline V gene, CDR1 is MNHNS and CDR2 is SASEGT.

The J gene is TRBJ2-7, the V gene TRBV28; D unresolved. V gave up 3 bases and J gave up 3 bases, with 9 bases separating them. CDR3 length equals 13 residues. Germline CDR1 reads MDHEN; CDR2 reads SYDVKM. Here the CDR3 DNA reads TGTGCCAGCAGTTTCCATCGAAACTACGAGCAGTACTTC. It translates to CASSFHRNYEQYF.

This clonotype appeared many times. The CDR3 sequence: CAIKLAVQETQYF. CDR3 DNA: TGTGCCATCAAACTAGCGGTTCAAGAGACCCAGTACTTC. This sequence joins TRBV10-3 and TRBJ2-5; 8 bases match TRBD2. Germline loops: CDR1 ENHRY, CDR2 SYGVKD. The CDR3 is made up of 13 amino acids. V lost 7 bases to trimming and J lost 2 bases; unmatched junction nucleotides: 3.

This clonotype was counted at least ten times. CDR3 residues: CSVLLPADPRYNEQFF. Written as DNA, the CDR3 is TGCAGCGTCCTTCTCCCCGCGGACCCGAGATACAATGAGCAGTTCTTC. V is TRBV29-1 and J is TRBJ2-1; D is unresolved. This CDR3 spans 16 amino acids. Germline V lookup: CDR1 SQVTM, CDR2 ANQGSEA. Deletions cut 6 bases from V and 4 bases from J, with 22 bases between.

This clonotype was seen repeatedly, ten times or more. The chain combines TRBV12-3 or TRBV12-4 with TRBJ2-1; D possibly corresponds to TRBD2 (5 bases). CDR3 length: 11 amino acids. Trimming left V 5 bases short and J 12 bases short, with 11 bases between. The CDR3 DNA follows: TGTGCCAGCAGTCTAACTAGGGTGCAGTTCTTC. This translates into CASSLTRVQFF.

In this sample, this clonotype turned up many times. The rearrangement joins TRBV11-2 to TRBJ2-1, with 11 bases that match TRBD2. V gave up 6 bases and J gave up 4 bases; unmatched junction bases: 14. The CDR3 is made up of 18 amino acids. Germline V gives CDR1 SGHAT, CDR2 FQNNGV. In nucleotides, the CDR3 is TGTGCCAGCAGTTCCGGGACTAGCGGAGACCTCAGGTACAATGAGCAGTTCTTC. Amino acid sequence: CASSSGTSGDLRYNEQFF.

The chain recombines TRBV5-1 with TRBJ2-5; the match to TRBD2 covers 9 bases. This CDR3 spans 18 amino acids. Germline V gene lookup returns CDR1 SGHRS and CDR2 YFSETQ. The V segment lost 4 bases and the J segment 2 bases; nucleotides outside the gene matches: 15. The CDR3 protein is CASSPLPSRLAVQETQYF. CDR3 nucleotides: TGCGCCAGCAGCCCCCTCCCCTCAAGACTAGCGGTACAAGAGACCCAGTACTTC.

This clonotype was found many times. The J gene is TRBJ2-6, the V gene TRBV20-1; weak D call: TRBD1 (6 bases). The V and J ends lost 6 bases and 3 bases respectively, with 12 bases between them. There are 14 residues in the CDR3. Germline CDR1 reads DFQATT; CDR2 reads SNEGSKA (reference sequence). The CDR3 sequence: CSARTVRGANVLTF. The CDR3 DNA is TGCAGTGCAAGGACAGTCCGTGGGGCCAACGTCCTGACTTTC.

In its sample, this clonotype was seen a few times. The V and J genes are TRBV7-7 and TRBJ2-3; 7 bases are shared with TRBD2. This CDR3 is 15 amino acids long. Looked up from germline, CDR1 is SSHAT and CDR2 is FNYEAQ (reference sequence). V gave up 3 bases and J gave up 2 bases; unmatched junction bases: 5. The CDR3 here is CASSFRAGVTDTQYF. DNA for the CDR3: TGTGCCAGCAGCTTCCGGGCGGGGGTCACAGATACGCAGTATTTT.

DNA for the CDR3: TGCAGCGTTTCCGACAATAGCAATCAGCCCCAGCATTTT. This sequence encodes CSVSDNSNQPQHF. The rearrangement joins TRBV29-1 to TRBJ1-5, with D hard to call. The CDR3 is 13 residues long. The germline gives CDR1 SQVTM, CDR2 ANQGSEA. The V end lost 5 bases, the J end lost 0 bases, and 8 bases lay between the germline ends.

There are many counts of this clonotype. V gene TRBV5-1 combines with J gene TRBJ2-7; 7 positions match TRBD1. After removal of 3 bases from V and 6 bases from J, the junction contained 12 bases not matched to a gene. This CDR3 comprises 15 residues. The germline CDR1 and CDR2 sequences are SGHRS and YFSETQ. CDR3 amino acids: CASSSALRQGTEQYF. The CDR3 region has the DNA TGCGCCAGCAGCTCTGCCTTAAGACAGGGAACCGAGCAGTACTTC.

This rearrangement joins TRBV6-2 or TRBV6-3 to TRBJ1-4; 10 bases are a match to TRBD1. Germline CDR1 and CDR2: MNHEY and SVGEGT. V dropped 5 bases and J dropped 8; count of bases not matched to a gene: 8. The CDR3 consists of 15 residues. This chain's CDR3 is CASSGGQGQNEKLFF. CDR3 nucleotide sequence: TGTGCCAGCAGTGGGGGACAGGGGCAGAACGAAAAACTGTTTTTT.

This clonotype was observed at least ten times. The CDR3 bases are TGCAGTGCAGAACCGGGACTAGCGTACAATGAGCAGTTCTTC. This sequence encodes CSAEPGLAYNEQFF. The chain recombines TRBV20-1 with TRBJ2-1, with TRBD2 identical over 10 bases. The V gene end was trimmed by 6 bases and the J gene end by 4 bases; junction bases not matched to a gene: 6. Germline values: CDR1 DFQATT, CDR2 SNEGSKA (reference sequence). This CDR3 region has 14 residues.

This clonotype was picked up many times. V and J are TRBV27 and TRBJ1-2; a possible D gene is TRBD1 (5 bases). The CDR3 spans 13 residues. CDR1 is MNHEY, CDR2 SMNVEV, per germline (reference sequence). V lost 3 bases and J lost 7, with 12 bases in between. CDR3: CASSFGGGGGYTF. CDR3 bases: TGTGCCAGCAGTTTCGGCGGGGGTGGTGGCTACACCTTC.

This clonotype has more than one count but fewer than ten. The CDR3 coding sequence is TGCAGCGTTGCTGTCAGGATACTAGCGAGAGGGGCAGATACGCAGTATTTT. Protein: CSVAVRILARGADTQYF. The chain couples TRBV29-1 to TRBJ2-3; 7 bases fit TRBD2. This CDR3 contains 17 residues. The ends lost 4 bases at V and 4 bases at J; junction bases unmatched: 17. Looked up from germline, CDR1 is SQVTM and CDR2 is ANQGSEA.